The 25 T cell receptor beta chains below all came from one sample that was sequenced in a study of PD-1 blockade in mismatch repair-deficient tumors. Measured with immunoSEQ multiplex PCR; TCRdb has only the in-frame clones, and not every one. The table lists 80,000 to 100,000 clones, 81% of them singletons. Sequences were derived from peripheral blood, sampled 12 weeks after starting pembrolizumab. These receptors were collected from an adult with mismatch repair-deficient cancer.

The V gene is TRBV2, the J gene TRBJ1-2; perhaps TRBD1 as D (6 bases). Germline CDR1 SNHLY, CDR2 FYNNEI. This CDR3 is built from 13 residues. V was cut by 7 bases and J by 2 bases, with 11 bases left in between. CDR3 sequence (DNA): TGTGCCAGCACGTCGCAGGGGAACTATGGCTACACCTTC. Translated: CASTSQGNYGYTF.

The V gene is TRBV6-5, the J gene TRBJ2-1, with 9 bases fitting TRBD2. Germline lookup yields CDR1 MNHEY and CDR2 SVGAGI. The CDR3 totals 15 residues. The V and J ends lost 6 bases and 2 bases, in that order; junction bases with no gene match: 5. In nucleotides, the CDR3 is TGTGCCAGCAGCAGGACTAGCGCGACCTACAATGAGCAGTTCTTC. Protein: CASSRTSATYNEQFF.

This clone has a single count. The CDR3 here is CASRRAASYEQYF. Here the CDR3 DNA reads TGTGCCAGCAGGAGGGCCGCGTCCTACGAGCAGTACTTC. The chain links TRBV6-5 to TRBJ2-7, with D possibly matching TRBD2 (5 bases). The CDR3 loop spans 13 amino acids. The V end lost 6 bases, the J end lost 1 base, and 10 bases lay between the germline ends. CDR1 MNHEY and CDR2 SVGAGI come from the germline V gene.

The CDR3 reads CASSSLAGLVNEQFF. The CDR3 nucleotides are TGTGCCAGCAGCTCCTTAGCGGGATTAGTAAATGAGCAGTTCTTC. The rearrangement joins TRBV7-6 to TRBJ2-1; 8 bases agree with TRBD2. Germline V lookup: CDR1 SGHVS, CDR2 FNYEAQ. The length of the CDR3 is 15 residues. V lost 4 bases to trimming and J lost 7 bases; unmatched junction nucleotides: 9. Filled out from reference TRBV7-6 and TRBJ2-1, the complete variable domain reads GAGVSQSPRYKVTKRGQDVALRCDPISGHVSLYWYRQALGQGPEFLTYFNYEAQQDKSGLPNDRFSAERPEGSISTLTIQRTEQRDSAMYRCASSSLAGLVNEQFFGPGTRLTVL.

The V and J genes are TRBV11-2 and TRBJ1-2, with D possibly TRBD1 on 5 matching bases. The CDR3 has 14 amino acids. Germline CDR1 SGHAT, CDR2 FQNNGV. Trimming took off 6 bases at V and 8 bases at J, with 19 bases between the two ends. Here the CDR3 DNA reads TGTGCCAGCAGGTCTAGTCGGGACCGGGAAGGCTACACCTTC. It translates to CASRSSRDREGYTF.

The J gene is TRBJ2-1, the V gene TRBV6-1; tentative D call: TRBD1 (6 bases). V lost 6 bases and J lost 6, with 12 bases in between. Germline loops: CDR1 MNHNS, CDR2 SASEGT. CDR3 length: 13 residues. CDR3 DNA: TGTGCCAGCAGCTTCAACAGGGTCAATGAGCAGTTCTTC. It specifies CASSFNRVNEQFF.

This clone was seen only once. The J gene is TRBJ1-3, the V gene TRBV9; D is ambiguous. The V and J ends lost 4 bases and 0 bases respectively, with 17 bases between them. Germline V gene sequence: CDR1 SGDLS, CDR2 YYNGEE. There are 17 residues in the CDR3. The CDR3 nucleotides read TGTGCCAGCAGCCTTACCCCCGTAGGCCCCTCTGGAAACACCATATATTTT. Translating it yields CASSLTPVGPSGNTIYF.

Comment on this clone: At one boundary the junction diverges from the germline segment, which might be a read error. CDR3 protein: CAGSLGRGNGYTF. The CDR3 DNA reads as TGTGCCGGCAGCTTGGGCAGGGGGAATGGCTACACCTTC. The V and J genes are TRBV7-9 and TRBJ1-2, with 7 bases matching TRBD1. The germline gives CDR1 SEHNR, CDR2 FQNEAQ (reference sequence). This CDR3 has 13 amino acids. Drawing the rest from reference TRBV7-9 and TRBJ1-2, the complete variable domain is DTGVSQNPRHKITKRGQNVTFRCDPISEHNRLYWYRQTLGQGPEFLTYFQNEAQLEKSRLLSDRFSAERPKGSFSTLEIQRTEQGDSAMYLCAGSLGRGNGYTFGSGTRLTVV.

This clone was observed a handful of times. In nucleotides, the CDR3 is TGTGCCAGTAGTAAGGGTTTACAGGACTATGGCTACACCTTC. Translation: CASSKGLQDYGYTF. This chain links TRBV19 with TRBJ1-2, with D possibly matching TRBD1 (5 bases). The CDR3 is 14 residues long. Per the germline V gene, CDR1 is LNHDA and CDR2 is SQIVND (reference sequence). Trimming cost V 4 bases and J 3 bases, with 12 bases left between them.

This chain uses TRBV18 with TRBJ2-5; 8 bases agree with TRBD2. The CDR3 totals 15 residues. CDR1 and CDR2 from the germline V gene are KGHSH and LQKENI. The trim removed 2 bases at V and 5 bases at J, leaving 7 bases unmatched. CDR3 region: CASSPGAGARETQYF. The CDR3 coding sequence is TGTGCCAGCTCACCAGGAGCGGGAGCAAGGGAGACCCAGTACTTC.

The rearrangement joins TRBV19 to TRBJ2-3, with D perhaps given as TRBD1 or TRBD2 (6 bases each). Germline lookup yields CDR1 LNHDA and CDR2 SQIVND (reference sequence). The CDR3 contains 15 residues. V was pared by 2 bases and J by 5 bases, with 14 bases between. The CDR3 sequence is CASSIYGGEIDTQYF. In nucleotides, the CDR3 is TGTGCCAGTAGTATATACGGGGGCGAGATAGATACGCAGTATTTT.

CDR3 sequence: CASSQDRATEAFF. The CDR3 nucleotides read TGCGCCAGCAGCCAGGACAGGGCCACTGAAGCTTTCTTT. V gene TRBV5-1 combines with J gene TRBJ1-1; the match to TRBD1 covers 8 bases. This CDR3 spans 13 amino acids. In germline, CDR1 is SGHRS, CDR2 YFSETQ. V lost 4 bases, J lost 4 bases, and 3 bases stayed unmatched.

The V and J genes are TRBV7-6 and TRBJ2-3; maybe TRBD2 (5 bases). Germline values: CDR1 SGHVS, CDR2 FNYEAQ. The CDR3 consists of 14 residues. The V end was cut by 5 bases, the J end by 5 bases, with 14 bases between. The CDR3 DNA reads TGTGCCAGCAGCCCCCCCTGGGAGTTAGATACGCAGTATTTT. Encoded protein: CASSPPWELDTQYF.

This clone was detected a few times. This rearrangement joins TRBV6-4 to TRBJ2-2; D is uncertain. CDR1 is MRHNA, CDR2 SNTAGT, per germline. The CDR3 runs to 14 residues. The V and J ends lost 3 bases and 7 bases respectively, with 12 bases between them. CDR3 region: CASSETQTNGELFF. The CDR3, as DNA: TGTGCCAGCAGTGAAACCCAGACCAACGGGGAGCTGTTTTTT.

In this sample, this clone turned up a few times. This chain's CDR3 is CASSGMALYEQYF. The CDR3 DNA reads as TGTGCCAGCAGTGGAATGGCCCTTTACGAGCAGTACTTC. The chain recombines TRBV25-1 with TRBJ2-7; D uncertain. This CDR3 is built from 13 residues. Per the germline V gene, CDR1 is MGHDK and CDR2 is SYGVNS. V lost 4 bases to trimming and J lost 4 bases, with 11 bases between them.

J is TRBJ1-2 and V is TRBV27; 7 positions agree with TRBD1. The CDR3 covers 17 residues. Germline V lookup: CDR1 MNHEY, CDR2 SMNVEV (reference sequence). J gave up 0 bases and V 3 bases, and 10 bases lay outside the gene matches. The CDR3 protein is CASSFLGTEGTNYGYTF. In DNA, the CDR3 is TGTGCCAGCAGTTTCCTCGGGACAGAGGGAACTAACTATGGCTACACCTTC.

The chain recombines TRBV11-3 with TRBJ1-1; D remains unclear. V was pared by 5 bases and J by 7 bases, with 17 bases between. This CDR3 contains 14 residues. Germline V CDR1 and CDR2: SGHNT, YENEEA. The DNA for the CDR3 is TGTGCCAGCAGCAAAGCCCGGGAATCCAGTGAAGCTTTCTTT. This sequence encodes CASSKARESSEAFF.

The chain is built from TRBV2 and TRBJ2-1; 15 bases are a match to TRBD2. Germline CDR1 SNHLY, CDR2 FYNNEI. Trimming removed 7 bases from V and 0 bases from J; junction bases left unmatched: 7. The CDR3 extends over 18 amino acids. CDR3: CASTPGLAGGSSYNEQFF. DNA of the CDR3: TGTGCCAGCACCCCGGGACTAGCGGGGGGAAGCTCCTACAATGAGCAGTTCTTC.

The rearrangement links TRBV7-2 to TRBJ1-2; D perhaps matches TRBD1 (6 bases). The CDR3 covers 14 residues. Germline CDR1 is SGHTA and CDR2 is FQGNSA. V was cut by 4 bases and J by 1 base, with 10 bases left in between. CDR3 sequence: CASSSYRVNYGYTF. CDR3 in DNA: TGTGCCAGCAGCTCCTACAGGGTTAACTATGGCTACACCTTC.

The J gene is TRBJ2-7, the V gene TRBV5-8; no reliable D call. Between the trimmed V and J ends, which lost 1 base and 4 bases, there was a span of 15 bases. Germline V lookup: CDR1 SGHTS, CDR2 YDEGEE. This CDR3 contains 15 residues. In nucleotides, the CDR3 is TGTGCCAGCAGCTTGAGTGGCGGAAGATTATACGAGCAGTACTTC. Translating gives CASSLSGGRLYEQYF.

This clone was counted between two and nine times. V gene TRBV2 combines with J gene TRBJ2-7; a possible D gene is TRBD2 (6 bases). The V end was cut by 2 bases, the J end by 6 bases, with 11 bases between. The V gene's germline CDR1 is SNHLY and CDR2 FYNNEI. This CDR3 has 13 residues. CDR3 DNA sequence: TGTGCCAGCAGTGAACTTGAGGGAGGCGAGCAGTACTTC. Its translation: CASSELEGGEQYF.

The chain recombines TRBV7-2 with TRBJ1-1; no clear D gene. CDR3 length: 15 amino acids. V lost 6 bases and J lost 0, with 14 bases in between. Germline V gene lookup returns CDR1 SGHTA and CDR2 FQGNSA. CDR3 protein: CASRYASGVNTEAFF. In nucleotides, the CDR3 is TGTGCCAGCAGGTACGCTTCCGGGGTGAACACTGAAGCTTTCTTT.

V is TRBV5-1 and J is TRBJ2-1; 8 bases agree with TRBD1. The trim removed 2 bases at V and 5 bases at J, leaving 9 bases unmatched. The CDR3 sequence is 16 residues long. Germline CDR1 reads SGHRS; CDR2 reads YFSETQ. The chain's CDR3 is CASSFSMTGANNEQFF. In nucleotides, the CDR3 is TGCGCCAGCAGCTTTTCCATGACAGGGGCCAACAATGAGCAGTTCTTC.

The CDR3 bases are TGCGCCAGCAGCCAAGTGGGAATATCTAGGGATGGCTACACCTTC. It specifies CASSQVGISRDGYTF. V is TRBV4-1 and J is TRBJ1-2, with D hard to call. Per germline, CDR1 MGHRA and CDR2 YSYEKL. Trimming left V 1 base short and J 6 bases short, with 15 bases between. This CDR3 region has 15 residues.

The CDR3 bases are TGCGCCAGCAGCCAGCGGACAGGGGACTACAATGAGCAGTTCTTC. Protein sequence: CASSQRTGDYNEQFF. The V call is TRBV4-1, the J call TRBJ2-1; 9 positions agree with TRBD1. The CDR3 loop spans 15 amino acids. Germline V gives CDR1 MGHRA, CDR2 YSYEKL. The junction had 3 bases not matched to a gene; V was cut back by 3 bases and J by 3 bases.